The clone carrying this T cell receptor (beta chain) was found once. CDR3 length: 15 residues. The V and J ends lost 3 bases and 1 base respectively, with 13 bases between them. Germline lookup yields CDR1 MGHRA and CDR2 YSYEKL. This sample is drawn from a study of blood T cell repertoires in COVID-19. Study-wide context: Samples taken during acute and convalescent COVID-19 were collected in the United States, Italy and Spain. Sources were T cells, B-cell-depleted T cells, or PBMCs; the material itself was cDNA or gDNA.

As originally analysed: Scientists estimated how many nucleated cells there were by amplifying reference gene primers. The method was immunoSEQ multiplex PCR; TCRdb's version includes in-frame clones alone and lacks a portion of them. V, J and clone size are those of that table, while D and trimming were read from the DNA. The sample yields approximately 60,000 clones, 65% to 80% seen once. Sequencing was performed on peripheral blood. This sequence was found in a human donor in a cohort sampled during active COVID-19. The chain joins TRBV4-1 to TRBJ2-7, with a weak D call TRBD2 (6 bases). DNA for the CDR3: TGCGCCAGCAGCCAGGAAGGGGCGGGGTCCTACGAGCAGTACTTC. Amino acid sequence: CASSQEGAGSYEQYF.